A selection of T cell receptor beta chains follows, all from one sample in a study of patients and donors after allogeneic stem cell transplantation. MiXCR, applied by TCRdb to the RT-PCR reads, yields one record per CDR3 protein. The sample lists 100,000 to 120,000 distinct CDR3 sequences, over 30% seen once, with around 25% in the top ten. Material for sequencing was blood, either unsorted or a sorted T cell fraction (not recorded which). Receptors were obtained from a human donor who was either an allogeneic HSCT recipient or a stem cell or donor lymphocyte infusion donor (not recorded which). It is not recorded whose cells these are; they may come from a transplant donor. Each CDR3 is given with its conserved first and last residue. The D gene is left open where the match is weak. Clone size is shown for a subset of rows, as once, few, many or a class of expanded clone.

j_gene | d_gene | v_gene | abundance | CDR3aa | CDR3nt
TRBJ1-6 | TRBD1 | TRBV7-8 | . | CASSYWTGELYNSPLHF | TGTGCCAGCAGCTACTGGACAGGGGAGTTATATAATTCACCCCTCCACTTT
TRBJ2-3 | TRBD2 | TRBV9 | . | CASSSSGRATDTQYF | TGTGCCAGCAGCTCTAGCGGGAGGGCCACAGATACGCAGTATTTT
TRBJ2-3 | . | TRBV21-1 | . | CASSKFRPGTASGRFTDTQYF | TGTGCCAGCAGCAAATTCCGTCCAGGGACAGCGAGCGGGAGATTCACAGATACGCAGTATTTT
TRBJ1-4 | . | TRBV21-1 | few | CASMGTTRNGTTNEKLFF | TGTGCCAGCATGGGGACTACGCGGAATGGGACAACTAATGAAAAACTGTTTTTT
TRBJ2-3 | . | TRBV29-1 | few | CSVEIRDTQYF | TGCAGCGTTGAAATCAGGGATACGCAGTATTTT
TRBJ2-2 | . | TRBV4-2 | . | CASSQGLALTAGELFF | TGTGCCAGCAGCCAAGGACTTGCCCTGACCGCCGGGGAGCTGTTTTTT
TRBJ1-1 | TRBD1 | TRBV11-3 | few | CASSLGTGREAFF | TGTGCCAGCAGCCTGGGGACAGGACGGGAAGCTTTCTTT
TRBJ1-5 | . | TRBV12-3/TRBV12-4 | . | CASRPDISNQPQHF | TGTGCCAGCAGGCCCGACATTAGCAATCAGCCCCAGCATTTT
TRBJ1-6 | . | TRBV7-2 | . | CASSFFPSSYNSPLHF | TGTGCCAGCAGCTTTTTCCCGAGCTCCTATAATTCACCCCTCCACTTT
TRBJ2-1 | . | TRBV12-3/TRBV12-4 | . | CASSLIAREQFF | TGTGCCAGCAGTTTGATAGCTCGGGAGCAGTTCTTC
TRBJ2-7 | . | TRBV5-6 | . | CASSLVGSSAYYEQYF | TGTGCCAGCAGCTTGGTGGGTAGTAGCGCTTACTACGAGCAGTACTTC
TRBJ2-3 | . | TRBV7-9 | . | CASSLGVFGTSTDTQYF | TGTGCCAGCAGCTTAGGGGTCTTCGGTACTAGCACAGATACGCAGTATTTT
TRBJ2-3 | . | TRBV11-2 | . | CASSRFKTSTDTQYF | TGTGCCAGCAGCCGTTTTAAAACTAGCACAGATACGCAGTATTTT
TRBJ1-2 | . | TRBV27 | few | CASSYNREMNYGYTF | TGTGCCAGCAGTTACAACAGGGAAATGAACTATGGCTACACCTTC
TRBJ1-1 | . | TRBV7-9 | few | CASSLEGGRANTEAFF | TGTGCCAGCAGTTTAGAGGGTGGCAGAGCGAACACTGAAGCTTTCTTT
TRBJ2-5 | . | TRBV4-3 | few | CASSQQQGQETQYF | TGCGCCAGCAGCCAACAACAGGGACAAGAGACCCAGTACTTC
TRBJ2-3 | . | TRBV12-3/TRBV12-4 | . | CASGSGLGLRGTDTQYF | TGTGCCAGCGGGTCAGGCCTCGGACTCAGGGGCACAGATACGCAGTATTTT
TRBJ2-2 | . | TRBV11-3 | . | CASSLGFTGELFF | TGTGCCAGCAGCTTGGGTTTTACCGGGGAGCTGTTTTTT
TRBJ1-1 | . | TRBV10-3 | many | CAISAWAGWDTEAFF | TGTGCCATCAGTGCATGGGCAGGCTGGGACACTGAAGCTTTCTTT
TRBJ2-7 | . | TRBV3-1 | . | CASSQDWTAYEQYF | TGTGCCAGCAGCCAAGATTGGACGGCGTACGAGCAGTACTTC
TRBJ2-5 | TRBD2 | TRBV4-3 | . | CASSLGTSGQETQYF | TGCGCCAGCAGCCTAGGGACTAGCGGCCAAGAGACCCAGTACTTC
TRBJ1-2 | . | TRBV7-2 | . | CASSLAGRGYTF | TGTGCCAGCAGTTTGGCGGGCCGAGGCTACACCTTC
TRBJ1-1 | . | TRBV4-2 | . | CASSQERRNTEAFF | TGTGCCAGCAGCCAAGAACGCAGAAACACTGAAGCTTTCTTT
TRBJ2-7 | . | TRBV29-1 | few | CSVGPDGYEQYF | TGCAGCGTTGGGCCGGACGGCTACGAGCAGTACTTC
TRBJ1-2 | TRBD1 | TRBV27 | few | CASGFRDRAGYTF | TGTGCCAGCGGATTCCGGGACAGGGCTGGCTACACCTTC
TRBJ2-7 | TRBD2 | TRBV4-3 | . | CASSQGASGASYEQYF | TGCGCCAGCAGCCAAGGAGCTAGCGGAGCTTCCTACGAGCAGTACTTC
TRBJ2-1 | . | TRBV7-2 | . | CASSPRSTTYNEQFF | TGTGCCAGCAGCCCGCGATCCACTACCTACAATGAGCAGTTCTTC
TRBJ1-1 | . | TRBV20-1 | few | CSASRTMNTEAFF | TGCAGTGCTAGTCGGACGATGAACACTGAAGCTTTCTTT
TRBJ2-5 | TRBD2 | TRBV6-2/TRBV6-3 | . | CASKLVRGSWDQYF | TGTGCCAGCAAATTGGTCCGCGGGAGTTGGGACCAGTACTTC
TRBJ1-6 | TRBD1 | TRBV6-5 | . | CASTHRGTGTSPLHF | TGTGCCAGCACCCACAGAGGGACAGGGACTTCACCCCTCCACTTT
TRBJ2-1 | TRBD2 | TRBV20-1 | . | CSARRTAGNEQFF | TGCAGTGCTCGCCGAACAGCGGGGAATGAGCAGTTCTTC
TRBJ2-4 | . | TRBV20-1 | . | CSAFRGDGSKNIQYF | TGCAGTGCCTTTAGAGGGGATGGGTCCAAAAACATTCAGTACTTC
TRBJ1-5 | TRBD1 | TRBV12-3/TRBV12-4 | . | CASSFGQGYQPQHF | TGTGCCAGCAGTTTCGGACAGGGATATCAGCCCCAGCATTTT
TRBJ2-1 | TRBD2 | TRBV5-1 | . | CASSLLAGVNEQFF | TGCGCCAGCAGCTTACTAGCGGGAGTCAATGAGCAGTTCTTC
TRBJ1-2 | . | TRBV4-3 | many | CASSQEEARFNGYTF | TGCGCCAGCAGCCAAGAGGAAGCGCGCTTTAATGGCTACACCTTC
TRBJ2-3 | TRBD2 | TRBV7-7 | . | CASSPLLGLAGRGDTQYF | TGTGCTAGCAGCCCCCTTTTGGGACTAGCGGGACGAGGAGATACGCAGTATTTT
TRBJ2-3 | . | TRBV4-2 | . | CASSQYRVSTDTQYF | TGTGCCAGCAGCCAGTACAGGGTCAGCACAGATACGCAGTATTTT
TRBJ2-7 | . | TRBV20-1 | . | CSARDATTPYEQYF | TGCAGTGCTAGAGATGCGACCACCCCCTACGAGCAGTACTTC
TRBJ2-7 | . | TRBV14 | . | CASSQDLSSSYEQYF | TGTGCCAGCAGCCAAGATTTGTCGAGCTCCTACGAGCAGTACTTC
TRBJ2-3 | . | TRBV15 | few | CATSRNPGPTSTDTQYF | TGTGCCACCAGCAGAAATCCGGGACCGACTAGCACAGATACGCAGTATTTT
TRBJ1-3 | . | TRBV4-3 | . | CASSPALSVTGNTIYF | TGCGCCAGCAGCCCCGCTCTAAGTGTCACTGGAAACACCATATATTTT
TRBJ2-2 | . | TRBV6-5 | few | CASSYSRAGELFF | TGTGCCAGCAGTTACTCGAGGGCCGGGGAGCTGTTTTTT
TRBJ2-6 | . | TRBV27 | . | CASSYAGKRTGANVLTF | TGTGCCAGCAGTTATGCAGGGAAGCGGACTGGGGCCAACGTCCTGACTTTC
TRBJ2-1 | TRBD2 | TRBV27 | . | CASSSTSGEFNEQFF | TGTGCCAGCAGTTCCACTAGCGGCGAGTTCAATGAGCAGTTCTTC
TRBJ2-3 | . | TRBV12-3/TRBV12-4 | . | CASTRSAARTDTQYF | TGTGCCAGCACAAGGTCAGCAGCCCGCACAGATACGCAGTATTTT
TRBJ1-3 | TRBD1 | TRBV6-5 | . | CASTVDRGPGNTIYF | TGTGCCAGCACCGTGGACAGGGGGCCTGGAAACACCATATATTTT
TRBJ2-1 | . | TRBV20-1 | . | CSAPDSYNEQFF | TGCAGTGCTCCCGACTCGTATAATGAGCAGTTCTTC